The clone carrying this T cell receptor (beta chain) was picked up one time. The data originate from a study of blood T cell repertoires in COVID-19. Background on the study: The United States, Italy and Spain provided the acute and convalescent COVID-19 samples.

After removal of 3 bases from V and 9 bases from J, the junction contained 4 bases not matched to a gene. The CDR3 consists of 12 residues. The V gene's germline CDR1 is SGHRS and CDR2 YFSETQ. During active infection, Seattle patients enrolled and were then monitored through disease. Under the authors' procedure: Estimates of nucleated cell counts were drawn from the amplification of reference gene primers. Here immunoSEQ multiplex PCR was the method, and the copy in TCRdb shows in-frame clones only, minus some. For V, J and clone size, that table is used; D and trimming come from the DNA. The table lists 110,000 or so clones, approximately 89% of them singletons, with approximately 5.1% in the top ten.

This sequence joins TRBV5-1 and TRBJ1-2; 8 bases align to TRBD1. The sequence came from a woman aged 55-69 years with COVID-19, enrolled during active disease. Sequencing used peripheral blood. CDR3 sequence: CASSWDRSSYTF. The CDR3 nucleotides read TGCGCCAGCAGCTGGGACAGGTCCAGCTACACCTTC. The full variable domain, its missing parts supplied by reference TRBV5-1 and TRBJ1-2, is KAGVTQTPRYLIKTRGQQVTLSCSPISGHRSVSWYQQTPGQGLQFLFEYFSETQRNKGNFPGRFSGRQFSNSRSEMNVSTLELGDSALYLCASSWDRSSYTFGSGTRLTVV.